These T cell receptor beta chains were read from a single sample in a study of cytomegalovirus exposure and HLA in healthy donors. Repertoires were generated with immunoSEQ multiplex PCR, while TCRdb's copy carries only in-frame clones and drops some. The data contain over 85,000 clones, roughly nine tenths of them seen just once; the ten biggest clones take up around 1.9%. Sequenced material: PBMCs. The receptors stem from a woman aged 18 to 35 in good health and CMV-seronegative. CDR3s include the opening cysteine and the closing phenylalanine or tryptophan. D genes are given only for firm matches. Size tells how often a clone was seen (once, few, many) or the class of an expanded clone, and some rows leave it out.

.	.	TRBJ2-7	14	TRBV11-2	TGTGCCAGCAGCGTCAATGTAGCGACTTACGAGCAGTACTTC	CASSVNVATYEQYF
.	TRBD2	TRBJ2-7	17	TRBV18	TGTGCCAGCTCACCACGGGTAGCGGGCGCAAAAGTCTACGAGCAGTACTTC	CASSPRVAGAKVYEQYF
.	.	TRBJ1-1	12	TRBV30	TGTGCCTGGAGTGACAGGGCCACTGAAGCTTTCTTT	CAWSDRATEAFF
once	.	TRBJ1-2	15	TRBV6-5	TGTGCCAGCAGTTACTCGAGGCAGGGGACCAATGGCTACACCTTC	CASSYSRQGTNGYTF
few	.	TRBJ1-2	15	TRBV27	TGTGCCAGCTCGCGAGGCAGGGGTGAAAACTATGGCTACACCTTC	CASSRGRGENYGYTF
once	.	TRBJ1-3	16	TRBV4-1	TGCGCCAGCAGCCAAGGGGGGCAGGGATCTGGAAACACCATATATTTT	CASSQGGQGSGNTIYF
.	.	TRBJ2-7	14	TRBV2	TGTGCCAGCCGAAGCAAACAGAGCTCCTACGAGCAGTACTTC	CASRSKQSSYEQYF
.	TRBD1	TRBJ1-4	15	TRBV10-3	TGTGCCATCAGTGCCTCGGGACAGGGTAGTGAAAAACTGTTTTTT	CAISASGQGSEKLFF
.	.	TRBJ2-7	12	TRBV30	TGTGCCTGGAATACAGGGACCTACGAGCAGTACTTC	CAWNTGTYEQYF
.	TRBD1	TRBJ2-5	14	TRBV11-1	TGTGCCAGCAGCACGGGACAGGCCCAAGAGACCCAGTACTTC	CASSTGQAQETQYF
.	TRBD1	TRBJ2-1	12	TRBV30	TGTGCCTGGAACTTAGGGGGCGATGAGCAGTTCTTC	CAWNLGGDEQFF
.	.	TRBJ1-1	13	TRBV6-1	TGTGCCAGCAGTGAAGAGTATGGACGGGGGGCTTTCTTT	CASSEEYGRGAFF
.	.	TRBJ2-1	14	TRBV9	TGTGCCAGCAGCCCGCGGGGATCCTACAATGAGCAGTTCTTC	CASSPRGSYNEQFF
once	TRBD2	TRBJ2-7	16	TRBV5-1	TGCGCCAGCAGCTTGGTGCCTAGCGGGGGGGCGAAGGAGCAGTACTTC	CASSLVPSGGAKEQYF
.	.	TRBJ2-5	13	TRBV4-3	TGCGCCAGCAGCCAAGAATTTAAAGAGACCCAGTACTTC	CASSQEFKETQYF
.	TRBD1	TRBJ1-5	17	TRBV28	TGTGCCAGCAGTTTGCCCGGGACAGGTTATAGCAATCAGCCCCAGCATTTT	CASSLPGTGYSNQPQHF
.	TRBD1	TRBJ1-6	14	TRBV5-6	TGTGCCAGCAGCTCGGGGACAGTCGTTTCACCCCTCCACTTT	CASSSGTVVSPLHF
.	TRBD1	TRBJ2-7	14	TRBV6-6	TGTGCCAGCAGTTACGGGACAGAGACCTACGAGCAGTACTTC	CASSYGTETYEQYF
few	TRBD1	TRBJ1-4	16	TRBV15	TGTGCCACCAGCAGCGACAGGGGTACGGGAAATGAAAAACTGTTTTTT	CATSSDRGTGNEKLFF
.	.	TRBJ1-5	15	TRBV4-3	TGCGCCAGCAGCTATTATGTCGGGGAGGTCCAGCCCCAGCATTTT	CASSYYVGEVQPQHF
.	TRBD1	TRBJ1-6	14	TRBV30	TGTGCCTGGATCACGACAGGGGATAATTCACCCCTCCACTTT	CAWITTGDNSPLHF
.	.	TRBJ2-7	18	TRBV5-1	TGCGCCAGCAGCCTCATTTTGTTTAGCGGAACTGGCTCCTACGAGCAGTACTTC	CASSLILFSGTGSYEQYF
once	TRBD2	TRBJ2-5	15	TRBV6-5	TGTGCCAGCAGTTCCCTAGCGGGGGGGCTGGAGACCCAGTACTTC	CASSSLAGGLETQYF
.	.	TRBJ1-6	15	TRBV28	TGTGCCAGCACCACAGGAAACTCCTATAATTCACCCCTCCACTTT	CASTTGNSYNSPLHF
.	TRBD1	TRBJ1-1	17	TRBV7-3	TGTGCCAGCAGCTTAACTCGGGACAGGGGCTGGAACACTGAAGCTTTCTTT	CASSLTRDRGWNTEAFF
once	TRBD2	TRBJ2-1	15	TRBV5-1	TGCGCCAGCAGCTTGGTGCTAGCGGCACACAATGAGCAGTTCTTC	CASSLVLAAHNEQFF
.	TRBD1	TRBJ2-1	15	TRBV5-1	TGCGCCAGCAGCTGGGGCCGGGACAGGGGCAATGAGCAGTTCTTC	CASSWGRDRGNEQFF
.	.	TRBJ2-2	15	TRBV18	TGTGCCAGCTCACCAGGAACAGCGAACACCGGGGAGCTGTTTTTT	CASSPGTANTGELFF
.	TRBD1	TRBJ2-3	14	TRBV11-3	TGTGCCAGCAGCTCACAGGGGGGCCTTGGTACGCAGTATTTT	CASSSQGGLGTQYF
.	.	TRBJ2-7	21	TRBV28	TGTGCCAGCAGACACGAGACCAACAAGGACAGGGAGGGTTATTGGGGTTACGAGCAGTACTTC	CASRHETNKDREGYWGYEQYF
.	TRBD1	TRBJ1-2	18	TRBV5-1	TGCGCCAGCAGCTTGAGGCCGGGACAGGGTTTGATGGGCTATGGCTACACCTTC	CASSLRPGQGLMGYGYTF
once	TRBD2	TRBJ2-7	15	TRBV5-1	TGCGCCAGCAGCTTGGACAGCGGGAGGGTGTACGAGCAGTACTTC	CASSLDSGRVYEQYF
.	.	TRBJ1-3	15	TRBV6-5	TGTGCCAGCAGTTACTCCCGGACAGCTGGAAACACCATATATTTT	CASSYSRTAGNTIYF
once	TRBD1	TRBJ2-7	15	TRBV10-3	TGTGCCATCAGTGATACCGGACAGGAGGTGTACGAGCAGTACTTC	CAISDTGQEVYEQYF
.	TRBD2	TRBJ2-7	16	TRBV27	TGTGCCAGCAGTTTTGATATTAGCGGGAGTAGGTACGAGCAGTACTTC	CASSFDISGSRYEQYF
.	.	TRBJ2-5	14	TRBV18	TGTGCCAGCTCACCACTCGGTACGGAAGAGACCCAGTACTTC	CASSPLGTEETQYF
.	TRBD1	TRBJ1-2	13	TRBV29-1	TGCAGCGTTCGGGACAGGGGGAACTATGGCTACACCTTC	CSVRDRGNYGYTF
.	.	TRBJ1-2	14	TRBV16	TGTGCCAGCAGCCCGTGGGAGGGGCGTTATGGCTACACCTTC	CASSPWEGRYGYTF
.	TRBD1	TRBJ1-2	15	TRBV9	TGTGCCAGCAGTGCTCTTGGGGGGACAGGCTCTGGCTACACCTTC	CASSALGGTGSGYTF
.	.	TRBJ2-1	15	TRBV2	TGTGCCAGCAGTGACGAAGCGGGTGGCTACAATGAGCAGTTCTTC	CASSDEAGGYNEQFF
once	.	TRBJ2-7	14	TRBV11-2	TGTGCCAGCAGAAAAATAACAGGGAAATACGAGCAGTACTTC	CASRKITGKYEQYF
.	.	TRBJ2-7	13	TRBV19	TGTGCCAGTAGTATAGGGGCAGGATACGAGCAGTACTTC	CASSIGAGYEQYF